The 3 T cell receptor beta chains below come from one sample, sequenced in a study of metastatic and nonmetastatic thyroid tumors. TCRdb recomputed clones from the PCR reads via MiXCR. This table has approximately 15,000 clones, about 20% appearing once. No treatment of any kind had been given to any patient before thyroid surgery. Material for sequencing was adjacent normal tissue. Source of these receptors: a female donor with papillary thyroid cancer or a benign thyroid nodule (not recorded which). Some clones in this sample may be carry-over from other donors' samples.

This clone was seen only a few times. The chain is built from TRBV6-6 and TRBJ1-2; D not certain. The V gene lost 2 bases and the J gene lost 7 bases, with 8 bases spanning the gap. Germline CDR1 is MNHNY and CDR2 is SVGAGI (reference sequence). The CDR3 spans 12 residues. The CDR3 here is CASSYGEGGYTF. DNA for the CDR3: TGTGCCAGCAGTTACGGGGAGGGTGGCTACACCTTC.

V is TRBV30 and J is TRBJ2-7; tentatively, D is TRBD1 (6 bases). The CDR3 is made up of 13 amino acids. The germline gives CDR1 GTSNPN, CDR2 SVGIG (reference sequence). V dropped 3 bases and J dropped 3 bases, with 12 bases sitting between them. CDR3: CAWSPGHYYEQYF. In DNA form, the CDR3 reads TGTGCCTGGAGCCCGGGACACTACTACGAGCAGTACTTC.

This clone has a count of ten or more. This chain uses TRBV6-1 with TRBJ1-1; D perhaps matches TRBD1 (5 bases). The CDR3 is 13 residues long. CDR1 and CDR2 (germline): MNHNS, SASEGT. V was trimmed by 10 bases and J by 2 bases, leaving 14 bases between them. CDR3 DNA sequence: TGTGCCACCCATCTAACAGGCAACACTGAAGCTTTCTTT. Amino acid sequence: CATHLTGNTEAFF.